This T cell receptor (beta chain) was identified during a study of blood T cell repertoires in COVID-19. The CDR3 covers 14 residues. Per the germline V gene, CDR1 is ENHRY and CDR2 is SYGVKD. V lost 4 bases to trimming and J lost 3 bases, with 13 bases between them. Assay used: immunoSEQ multiplex PCR; TCRdb lists only in-frame clones, some missing. The data show roughly 220,000 clones, 88% seen once. Clinical history reported by participants formed the basis on which cohorts were assigned. This clonotype originated in a woman aged 50 to 60 with acute COVID-19. J is TRBJ2-7 and V is TRBV10-3; unclear D gene. The sample consisted of PBMCs or T cells enriched from blood (not recorded which). CDR3: CAISGLVGGYEQYF. The CDR3 DNA reads as TGTGCCATCAGTGGGCTAGTAGGTGGCTACGAGCAGTACTTC.